This T cell receptor beta chain was profiled in a study of breast tumors, draining lymph nodes, adjacent tissues. Overall study results and limits: Data only fit, rather than demonstrated, lymph node origin of most tumor T cells. Findings are consistent with lymph node origin and intratumoral expansion of most tumor T cells. Compared with lymph nodes, tumors were less diverse; compared with nontumor tissue, more.

One entry per CDR3 protein results from TCRdb running MiXCR on the multiplex PCR reads. The table lists around 250,000 distinct CDR3 sequences, less than 35% of them singletons. Axillary draining lymph nodes of breast cancer patients supplied the node samples. This clonotype was seen repeatedly, ten times or more. Its antigen remains unidentified. The TCR was taken from a female donor with breast cancer. Some clones in this sample may be carry-over from other donors' samples. The sample was axillary lymph node tissue.

CDR3 nucleotides: TGTGCCAGCAGTGGGATACAGGGGGCCGACCAAGAGACCCAGTACTTC. Amino acid sequence: CASSGIQGADQETQYF. The rearrangement uses TRBV2 and TRBJ2-5; 9 nucleotides line up with TRBD1. The CDR3 extends over 16 amino acids. V was pared by 4 bases and J by 0 bases, with 6 bases of the junction left unmatched. Germline V gene sequence: CDR1 SNHLY, CDR2 FYNNEI.